Below, 23 T cell receptor beta chains from the same sample are listed, as sequenced in a study of graft-versus-host responses after intestinal transplantation. Sequencing used immunoSEQ multiplex PCR; TCRdb keeps in-frame clones, though not all of them. The sample records approximately 100,000 clones, 93% being singletons. These receptors' targets are unknown. Here the sequenced sample was unstimulated CD8+ T cells sorted from spleen or lymph node cells, taken before intestinal transplant. The receptors come from a human donor who received an intestinal transplant.

The V and J genes are TRBV7-6 and TRBJ2-3; the D is unclear. Trimming took 1 base from V and 5 from J, leaving 16 bases between them. The CDR3 spans 16 residues. The V gene's germline CDR1 is SGHVS and CDR2 FNYEAQ. In nucleotides, the CDR3 is TGTGCCAGCAGCTTAGATACTTCGCTTGGTGAAGATACGCAGTATTTT. Amino acids: CASSLDTSLGEDTQYF.

The chain carries TRBV6-5 and TRBJ1-2; D may be TRBD1 (5 bases). The CDR3 contains 15 residues. The V gene's germline CDR1 is MNHEY and CDR2 SVGAGI. V was pared by 6 bases and J by 6 bases, with 20 bases between. Here the CDR3 reads CASSGFRGGSDGYTF. CDR3 in DNA: TGTGCCAGCAGCGGATTCCGGGGGGGTTCAGATGGCTACACCTTC.

This clone was seen a single time. This chain links TRBV19 with TRBJ2-1; D ambiguous. Germline V gene data show CDR1 as LNHDA and CDR2 as SQIVND (reference sequence). The CDR3 has 14 amino acids. Trimming stripped 4 bases from V and 1 base from J, with 8 bases between. This CDR3 reads CASSTSGSYNEQFF. DNA for the CDR3: TGTGCCAGTAGTACTAGTGGGTCCTACAATGAGCAGTTCTTC.

The chain links TRBV7-8 to TRBJ2-2; 9 positions match TRBD2. With 5 bases clipped from V and 1 base from J, the junction kept 5 bases outside the gene matches. Germline CDR1 reads SGHVS; CDR2 reads FQNEAQ. This CDR3 is 16 amino acids long. The CDR3 reads CASSDPTSGNTGELFF. The CDR3 DNA reads as TGTGCCAGCAGCGACCCGACTAGCGGGAACACCGGGGAGCTGTTTTTT.

The genes are TRBV7-7 and TRBJ2-2, with 7 bases lining up with TRBD1. With V trimmed by 4 bases and J by 3 bases, 8 bases remained unmatched. Germline V gene data show CDR1 as SSHAT and CDR2 as FNYEAQ (reference sequence). The CDR3 is 16 amino acids. CDR3 region: CASSSSTGRDTGELFF. In DNA form, the CDR3 reads TGTGCCAGCAGCTCCTCGACAGGGCGGGACACCGGGGAGCTGTTTTTT.

In this sample, this clone turned up a few times. This chain uses TRBV7-9 with TRBJ2-2; D ambiguous. V was clipped by 0 bases and J by 6 bases, with 8 bases between them. This CDR3 is built from 14 residues. Germline V lookup: CDR1 SEHNR, CDR2 FQNEAQ (reference sequence). CDR3 DNA sequence: TGTGCCAGCAGCTTAGCGCTAAGCCCCGGGGAGCTGTTTTTT. As protein: CASSLALSPGELFF.

V gene TRBV11-2 combines with J gene TRBJ1-1; D ambiguous. V lost 4 bases, J lost 1 base, and 7 bases lay in between. Looked up from germline, CDR1 is SGHAT and CDR2 is FQNNGV. CDR3 length: 13 amino acids. The CDR3 region has the DNA TGTGCCAGCAGCTGGTACAAGAACACTGAAGCTTTCTTT. This sequence encodes CASSWYKNTEAFF. Together with reference TRBV11-2 and TRBJ1-1, the CDR3 gives the full variable domain: EAGVAQSPRYKIIEKRQSVAFWCNPISGHATLYWYQQILGQGPKLLIQFQNNGVVDDSQLPKDRFSAERLKGVDSTLKIQPAKLEDSAVYLCASSWYKNTEAFFGQGTRLTVV.

This sequence joins TRBV9 and TRBJ2-1; D gene uncertain. Germline CDR1 reads SGDLS; CDR2 reads YYNGEE. This CDR3 has 11 amino acids. V was pared by 0 bases and J by 5 bases, with 0 bases between. Written as DNA, the CDR3 is TGTGCCAGCAGCGTAGACAATGAGCAGTTCTTC. This translates into CASSVDNEQFF.

This CDR3 reads CASSPSDGRGETQYF. CDR3 nucleotide sequence: TGTGCCAGCAGCCCCTCCGACGGGCGGGGAGAGACCCAGTACTTC. The chain is built from TRBV5-6 and TRBJ2-5, with a possible D match to TRBD2 (6 bases). CDR3 length equals 15 residues. Germline CDR1 SGHDT, CDR2 YYEEEE. Trimming removed 4 bases at V and 4 bases at J, with 17 bases between.

The V call is TRBV5-6, the J call TRBJ1-1; no definite D call. Deletions cut 3 bases from V and 0 bases from J, with 18 bases between. Germline loops: CDR1 SGHDT, CDR2 YYEEEE. The CDR3 runs to 17 residues. The CDR3 spells CASSSYRLLVMNTEAFF. CDR3 DNA: TGTGCCAGCAGCTCCTATCGACTCCTCGTCATGAACACTGAAGCTTTCTTT.

In DNA form, the CDR3 reads TGTGCCAGCAGCACCGAATACGAGCACCCCACAGATACGCAGTATTTT. Translation gives CASSTEYEHPTDTQYF. The J gene is TRBJ2-3, the V gene TRBV11-2, with D unresolved. Trimming removed 5 bases from V and 2 bases from J, with 17 bases in between. The germline V gene encodes CDR1 SGHAT and CDR2 FQNNGV. This CDR3 comprises 16 residues.

This rearrangement joins TRBV5-6 to TRBJ2-7; 9 bases are shared with TRBD2. Germline loops: CDR1 SGHDT, CDR2 YYEEEE. The CDR3 has 15 residues. V was clipped by 0 bases and J by 0 bases; unmatched bases: 1. The CDR3 loop is CASSLDSGGSYEQYF. CDR3 bases: TGTGCCAGCAGCTTGGATAGCGGGGGCTCCTACGAGCAGTACTTC.

The chain combines TRBV9 with TRBJ2-7; 8 bases are shared with TRBD2. CDR1 is SGDLS, CDR2 YYNGEE, per germline. V was pared by 1 base and J by 2 bases, with 2 bases of the junction left unmatched. CDR3 length: 14 residues. The CDR3 loop reads CASSVLAGAYEQYF. CDR3 in DNA: TGTGCCAGCAGCGTACTAGCGGGTGCCTACGAGCAGTACTTC.

The chain recombines TRBV18 with TRBJ2-7; the D gene could be TRBD1 or TRBD2 (5 bases each). Germline-derived CDR1 and CDR2 are KGHSH and LQKENI. CDR3 length: 14 amino acids. V dropped 2 bases and J dropped 5 bases, with 13 bases sitting between them. CDR3 in amino acids: CASSPYGTANEQYF. For the CDR3, the DNA is TGTGCCAGCTCACCATATGGGACGGCCAACGAGCAGTACTTC.

The gene calls are TRBV4-1 and TRBJ2-3, with D possibly being TRBD2 (7 bases). The V end lost 4 bases, the J end lost 6 bases, and 8 bases lay between the germline ends. The CDR3 contains 12 residues. The V gene's germline CDR1 is MGHRA and CDR2 YSYEKL. CDR3 sequence reads: CASSPGGDTQYF. Written as DNA, the CDR3 is TGCGCCAGCAGCCCGGGGGGCGATACGCAGTATTTT.

The chain is built from TRBV7-9 and TRBJ2-1; 7 bases are shared with TRBD1. The CDR3 loop spans 15 amino acids. Looked up from germline, CDR1 is SEHNR and CDR2 is FQNEAQ (reference sequence). The V segment lost 0 bases and the J segment 5 bases; nucleotides outside the gene matches: 4. The CDR3 loop is CASSLAPTGDNEQFF. In DNA, the CDR3 is TGTGCCAGCAGCTTAGCGCCTACAGGGGACAATGAGCAGTTCTTC.

The V gene is TRBV4-1, the J gene TRBJ1-2; 10 bases are a match to TRBD1. The CDR3 runs 15 residues. Unmatched junction bases numbered 8, after V lost 4 bases and J lost 6 bases. From germline, CDR1 is MGHRA and CDR2 YSYEKL. CDR3 sequence: CASSPREGQGDGYTF. Written as DNA, the CDR3 is TGCGCCAGCAGCCCAAGAGAAGGACAGGGGGATGGCTACACCTTC.

The chain carries TRBV29-1 and TRBJ2-7, with D perhaps matching TRBD1 or TRBD2 (5 bases each). CDR3 length: 14 amino acids. V was clipped by 2 bases and J by 8 bases, with 19 bases between them. Germline V CDR1 and CDR2: SQVTM, ANQGSEA. The CDR3 sequence is CSVERDGGPSQQYF. In DNA form, the CDR3 reads TGCAGCGTTGAAAGGGACGGCGGCCCTAGCCAGCAGTACTTC.

The rearrangement joins TRBV5-1 to TRBJ2-1; 11 bases are a match to TRBD2. The CDR3 runs 17 residues. Germline CDR1 reads SGHRS; CDR2 reads YFSETQ. V was pared by 9 bases and J by 3 bases, with 14 bases of the junction left unmatched. The CDR3 DNA is TGCGCCACTTCTATTCTGGGACTAGCGGAGAGCTACAATGAGCAGTTCTTC. Amino acid sequence: CATSILGLAESYNEQFF.

The chain carries TRBV10-2 and TRBJ2-3; 7 bases fit TRBD2. V was pared by 3 bases and J by 1 base, with 4 bases of the junction left unmatched. This CDR3 comprises 15 residues. CDR1 and CDR2 (germline): WSHSY, SAAADI. DNA for the CDR3: TGCGCCAGCAGTGAACCTGCGGGGGGCACAGATACGCAGTATTTT. Its translation: CASSEPAGGTDTQYF.

The V gene is TRBV5-4, the J gene TRBJ2-7; no definite D call. This CDR3 region has 14 residues. Trimming shortened V by 1 base and J by 2 bases, and 10 bases separated the two germline ends. Germline V gene lookup returns CDR1 SGHNT and CDR2 YYREEE (reference sequence). The CDR3 protein is CASSLYARTYEQYF. In DNA form, the CDR3 reads TGTGCCAGCAGCTTGTACGCCAGGACCTACGAGCAGTACTTC.

This clone was seen once. The J gene is TRBJ1-1, the V gene TRBV27; no clear D. The germline gives CDR1 MNHEY, CDR2 SMNVEV (reference sequence). The CDR3 runs 13 residues. V lost 5 bases, J lost 2 bases, and 9 bases lay in between. The CDR3 DNA is TGTGCCAGCAGTGTGGGAGATAACACTGAAGCTTTCTTT. It encodes CASSVGDNTEAFF.

The rearrangement links TRBV5-1 to TRBJ1-2; D gene ambiguous. This CDR3 comprises 14 residues. Germline V gene lookup returns CDR1 SGHRS and CDR2 YFSETQ. The V end was cut by 0 bases, the J end by 6 bases, with 12 bases between. The CDR3 DNA is TGCGCCAGCAGCTTGGTGCAACCAAGCGATGGCTACACCTTC. It is translated as CASSLVQPSDGYTF.